The rows below give T cell receptor beta chains drawn from one sample of a study of shared clonotypes between healthy human individuals. Produced via immunoSEQ multiplex PCR; TCRdb's table is partial and in-frame only. The repertoire holds about 530,000 clones, with about 79% as singletons. The sequencing input was PBMCs. The receptors derive from a woman between 35 and 50 years old in good health. Some clones in this sample may be carry-over from other donors' samples. Both conserved end residues are part of each CDR3. Each record gives: CDR3 DNA, CDR3 protein, J gene, V gene, clone size, D gene. D genes are given only for firm matches. Clone sizes are given selectively: once, few, many, or a class where the clone is expanded.

TGTGCCAGCAGCGATCGGGGGCGCGGGAACTATGGCTACACCTTC | CASSDRGRGNYGYTF | TRBJ1-2 | TRBV5-5 | NA | NA
TGTGCCAGCAACCAAGGATCGGCGGCAGGGGAGCTGTTTTTT | CASNQGSAAGELFF | TRBJ2-2 | TRBV5-8 | NA | NA
TGTGCCAGCAGCGCTATCTCTGGGGCCAACGTCCTGACTTTC | CASSAISGANVLTF | TRBJ2-6 | TRBV9 | NA | NA
TGTGCCAGCAGCCCCACAGAGTTCTATGAGCAGTTCTTC | CASSPTEFYEQFF | TRBJ2-1 | TRBV4-2 | NA | NA
TGCGCCAGCCGAATTAGCGGGATACCGTACAATGAGCAGTTCTTC | CASRISGIPYNEQFF | TRBJ2-1 | TRBV10-1 | NA | TRBD2
TGCGCCAGCAGCCAAGGACAGGGAGATACGCAGTATTTT | CASSQGQGDTQYF | TRBJ2-3 | TRBV4-1 | few | TRBD1
TGTGCCACCAGCGCCAGGGTGTCCGCAGATACGCAGTATTTT | CATSARVSADTQYF | TRBJ2-3 | TRBV15 | NA | NA
TGTGCCAGCACCAGACAGGCTTCCTACAATGAGCAGTTCTTC | CASTRQASYNEQFF | TRBJ2-1 | TRBV6-1 | NA | NA
TGTGCCAACTCACCGTTGGGGAGGGACGAGCAGTACTTC | CANSPLGRDEQYF | TRBJ2-7 | TRBV18 | NA | TRBD2
TGTGCCAGCAGTTCCGACAGAAGGAATGGCTACACCTTC | CASSSDRRNGYTF | TRBJ1-2 | TRBV7-2 | NA | NA
TGCGCCAGCAGCCAAGATCTTGACAGGTCCACCGGGGAGCTGTTTTTT | CASSQDLDRSTGELFF | TRBJ2-2 | TRBV4-1 | NA | NA
TGTGCCAGCAGGGAAATTCTAAATCAGCCCCAGCATTTT | CASREILNQPQHF | TRBJ1-5 | TRBV6-1 | NA | NA
TGTGCCAGCAGCGTCTCCGGGCGGGAGGTGGGCACAGATACGCAGTATTTT | CASSVSGREVGTDTQYF | TRBJ2-3 | TRBV9 | NA | TRBD2
TGTGCCAGCAGCTTAGGCCTGGGTGCGGATACGCAGTATTTT | CASSLGLGADTQYF | TRBJ2-3 | TRBV11-2 | NA | NA
TGCGCCAGCAGCTCTGGGACGGGATCGCTCCGGCACTATGGCTACACCTTC | CASSSGTGSLRHYGYTF | TRBJ1-2 | TRBV4-1 | NA | NA
TGTGCCAGCAGCGGCAACCGACGACAGGGGGCATATGAAAAACTGTTTTTT | CASSGNRRQGAYEKLFF | TRBJ1-4 | TRBV9 | once | TRBD1
TGCGCCAGCAGCCCTGGGACTAGCGGGAGGGCAATAGATACGCAGTATTTT | CASSPGTSGRAIDTQYF | TRBJ2-3 | TRBV5-1 | NA | TRBD2
TGTGCCAGCAGCGTAGATCCTAGCGGAGGATACACAGATACGCAGTATTTT | CASSVDPSGGYTDTQYF | TRBJ2-3 | TRBV9 | NA | TRBD2
TGCGCCAGCAGCTTACTACTAGCGGGAGGCTCTTACGAGCAGTACTTC | CASSLLLAGGSYEQYF | TRBJ2-7 | TRBV5-1 | NA | TRBD2
TGCGCCAGCAGCTTGGGGGACTGGGCGGCCAAAAACATTCAGTACTTC | CASSLGDWAAKNIQYF | TRBJ2-4 | TRBV5-1 | NA | NA
TGCGCCAGCAGGTCAGGACCGGGACTAGCGGGTAAAGGGGGCAATGAGCAGTTCTTC | CASRSGPGLAGKGGNEQFF | TRBJ2-1 | TRBV5-1 | NA | TRBD2
TGTGCCAGCAGCTTAGGGGGATCGAGTGAGCAGTTCTTC | CASSLGGSSEQFF | TRBJ2-1 | TRBV7-3 | NA | NA
TGTGCCAGTCACCCGGGTCAGGTCTATGGCTACACCTTC | CASHPGQVYGYTF | TRBJ1-2 | TRBV28 | once | NA
TGTGCCAGCAGTCTCACAGGGGAACATGGCTACACCTTC | CASSLTGEHGYTF | TRBJ1-2 | TRBV5-5 | NA | TRBD1
TGCGCCAGCAGCCAGGGACAGGGGGCGGGGGAGCAGTACTTC | CASSQGQGAGEQYF | TRBJ2-7 | TRBV5-1 | once | TRBD1
TGTGCCAGCAGCCTCTATGAGGGTACTGAAGCTTTCTTT | CASSLYEGTEAFF | TRBJ1-1 | TRBV7-3 | once | NA
TGCAGTGCTAGCGGGACCTATGGCTACACCTTC | CSASGTYGYTF | TRBJ1-2 | TRBV20-1 | NA | NA
TGCGCCAGCAGCCAAGGGAGCAGGAGGGGGACCCAGTACTTC | CASSQGSRRGTQYF | TRBJ2-5 | TRBV4-1 | NA | NA
TGTGCCAGCAGTGGGGGACAGGGGGACACAGATACGCAGTATTTT | CASSGGQGDTDTQYF | TRBJ2-3 | TRBV6-4 | few | TRBD1
TGTGCCAGCAGCTCCTTCGGGGGGACCCAGTACTTC | CASSSFGGTQYF | TRBJ2-5 | TRBV7-8 | once | NA
TGCGCCAGCAGTGAGTCGATTGCTAGCGGGCACAATGAGCAGTTCTTC | CASSESIASGHNEQFF | TRBJ2-1 | TRBV10-2 | many | TRBD2
TGTGCCAGTACCATAGGGGACACCGGGGAGCTGTTTTTT | CASTIGDTGELFF | TRBJ2-2 | TRBV19 | NA | NA